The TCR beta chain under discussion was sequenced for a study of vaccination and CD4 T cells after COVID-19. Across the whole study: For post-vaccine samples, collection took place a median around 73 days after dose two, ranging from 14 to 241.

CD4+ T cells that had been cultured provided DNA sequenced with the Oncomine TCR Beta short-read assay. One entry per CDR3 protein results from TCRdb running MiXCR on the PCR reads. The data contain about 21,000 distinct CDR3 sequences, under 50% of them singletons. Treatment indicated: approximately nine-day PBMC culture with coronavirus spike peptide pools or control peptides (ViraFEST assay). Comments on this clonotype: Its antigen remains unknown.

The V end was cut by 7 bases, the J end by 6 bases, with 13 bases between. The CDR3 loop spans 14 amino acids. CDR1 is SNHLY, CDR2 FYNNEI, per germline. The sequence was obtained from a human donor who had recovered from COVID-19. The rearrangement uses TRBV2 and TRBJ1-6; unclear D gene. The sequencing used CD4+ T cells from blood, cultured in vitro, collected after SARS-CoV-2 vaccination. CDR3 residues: CASKENRINSPLHF. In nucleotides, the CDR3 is TGTGCCAGCAAGGAGAATAGGATTAATTCACCCCTCCACTTT.